This T cell receptor beta chain was observed in a study of CD8+CD57+ T cells in acquired aplastic anemia. Study context: Sorted CD4+ and CD8+ cells yielded 3 to 3.5 ug of DNA on average.

CD8+CD57+ cell expansion had been shown by flow cytometry in patients chosen for sequencing. With V trimmed by 8 bases and J by 3 bases, 13 bases remained unmatched. CDR3 length: 17 amino acids. Germline lookup yields CDR1 ENHRY and CDR2 SYGVKD. Study results and caveats: In common between the patients and the controls were approximately 28 CD8+ CDR3 sequences.

With respect to this clonotype: As yet, its antigen is unknown.

Using genomic DNA as the template, TCR beta VDJ and CDR3 profiling was carried out. From the reads, TCRdb called clonotypes with MiXCR, one entry per CDR3 protein. The sample includes 450,000 to 550,000 distinct CDR3 sequences, around 30% of them seen just once. The rearrangement links TRBV10-3 to TRBJ1-2, with TRBD1 matching 12 bases. Sequencing was performed on sorted CD4+, CD8+, or CD8+CD57+ T cells (not recorded which) from PBMCs. The receptor was derived from a human donor with aplastic anemia. This CDR3 is CAIGKTGQGARYYGYTF. CDR3 bases: TGTGCCATCGGGAAAACGGGACAGGGGGCGCGATACTATGGCTACACCTTC.